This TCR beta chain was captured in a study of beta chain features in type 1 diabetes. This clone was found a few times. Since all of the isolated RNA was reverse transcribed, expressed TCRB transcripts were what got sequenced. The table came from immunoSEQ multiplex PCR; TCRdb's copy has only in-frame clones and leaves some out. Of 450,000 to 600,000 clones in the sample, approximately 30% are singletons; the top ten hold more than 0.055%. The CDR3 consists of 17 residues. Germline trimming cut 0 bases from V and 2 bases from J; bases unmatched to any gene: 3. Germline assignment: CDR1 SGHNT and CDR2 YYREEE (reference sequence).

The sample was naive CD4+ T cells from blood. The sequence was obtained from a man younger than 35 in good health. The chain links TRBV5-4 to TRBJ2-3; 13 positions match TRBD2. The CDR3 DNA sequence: TGTGCCAGCAGCTTGGATGGACTAGCGGGAGCCACAGATACGCAGTATTTT. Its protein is CASSLDGLAGATDTQYF.